This T cell receptor beta chain was retrieved from a study of blood T cells in healthy people across ages. This CDR3 has 16 amino acids. V lost 0 bases, J lost 12 bases, and 19 bases lay in between. CDR1 is SGHKS, CDR2 YYEKEE, per germline (reference sequence). For the second PCR, which ran for about 6 to 11 cycles, a sample-barcoded 5' primer and a J-beta primer mix were used. TCRdb processed the 5' RACE reads anew with MiXCR; each CDR3 protein has one entry. The sample lists some 900,000 distinct CDR3 sequences; 45% to 50% were seen once. The sequence derives from a man aged 30 to 45 in good health. The chain couples TRBV5-5 to TRBJ2-6; D possibly corresponds to TRBD1 (6 bases). The material sequenced was blood. In DNA, the CDR3 is TGTGCCAGCAGCTTGGAGGACAGCGCTCTGGGGAGCGTCCTGACTTTC. Its translation is CASSLEDSALGSVLTF.